Described below is a single T cell receptor (beta chain) sequence and its context. The sample comes from a study of blood T cell repertoires in COVID-19. Germline V gene data show CDR1 as MDHEN and CDR2 as SYDVKM. V was cut by 3 bases and J by 4 bases, with 9 bases left in between. The CDR3 spans 13 residues. Method: immunoSEQ multiplex PCR; TCRdb's copy keeps in-frame clones and lacks some. Altogether roughly 30,000 clones are present, 85% being singletons, with the ten largest covering roughly 15%. This TCR was recovered from a human donor with acute or convalescent COVID-19. The donor label of this sample is uncertain. The chain carries TRBV28 and TRBJ1-2; weak D call: TRBD1 (5 bases). The source material was peripheral blood. CDR3 in DNA: TGTGCCAGCAGTTTCATCGACAGCTATGGCTACACCTTC. Residues: CASSFIDSYGYTF.